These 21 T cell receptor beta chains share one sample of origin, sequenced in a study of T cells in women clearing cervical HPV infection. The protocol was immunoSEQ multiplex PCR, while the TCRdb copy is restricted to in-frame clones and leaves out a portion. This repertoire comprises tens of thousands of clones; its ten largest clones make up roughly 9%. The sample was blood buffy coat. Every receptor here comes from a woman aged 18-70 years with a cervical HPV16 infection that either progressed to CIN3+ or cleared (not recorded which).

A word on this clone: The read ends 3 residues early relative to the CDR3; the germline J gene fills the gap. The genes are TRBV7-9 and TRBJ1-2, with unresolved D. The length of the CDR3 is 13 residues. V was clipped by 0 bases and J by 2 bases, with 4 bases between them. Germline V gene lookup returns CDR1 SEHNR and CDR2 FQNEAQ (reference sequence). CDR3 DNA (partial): TGTGCCAGCAGCTTAGCAGGGAACTATGGC. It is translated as CASSLAGNYG. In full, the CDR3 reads CASSLAGNYGYTF.

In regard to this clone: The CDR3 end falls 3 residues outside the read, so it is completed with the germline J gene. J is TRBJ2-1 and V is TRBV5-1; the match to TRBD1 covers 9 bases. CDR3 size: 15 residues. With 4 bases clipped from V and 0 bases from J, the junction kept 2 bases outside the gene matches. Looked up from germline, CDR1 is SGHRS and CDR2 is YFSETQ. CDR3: CASSPGQGSYNEQFF. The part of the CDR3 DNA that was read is TGCGCCAGCAGCCCGGGACAGGGCTCCTACAATGAG.

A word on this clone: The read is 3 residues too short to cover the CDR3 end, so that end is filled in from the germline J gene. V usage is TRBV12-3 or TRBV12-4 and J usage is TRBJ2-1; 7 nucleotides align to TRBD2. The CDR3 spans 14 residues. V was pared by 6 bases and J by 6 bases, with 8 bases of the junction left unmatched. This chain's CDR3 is CASSLKPSGNEQFF. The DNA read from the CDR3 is TGTGCCAGCAGCCTCAAACCTAGCGGCAATGAG.

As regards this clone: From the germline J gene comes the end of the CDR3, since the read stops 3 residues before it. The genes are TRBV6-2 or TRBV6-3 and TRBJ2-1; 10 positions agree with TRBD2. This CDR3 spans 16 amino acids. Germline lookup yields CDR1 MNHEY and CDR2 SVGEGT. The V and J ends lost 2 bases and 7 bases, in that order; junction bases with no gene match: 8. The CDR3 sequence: CASSYTTTSGVNEQFF. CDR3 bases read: TGTGCCAGCAGTTACACCACCACTAGCGGGGTAAATGAG.

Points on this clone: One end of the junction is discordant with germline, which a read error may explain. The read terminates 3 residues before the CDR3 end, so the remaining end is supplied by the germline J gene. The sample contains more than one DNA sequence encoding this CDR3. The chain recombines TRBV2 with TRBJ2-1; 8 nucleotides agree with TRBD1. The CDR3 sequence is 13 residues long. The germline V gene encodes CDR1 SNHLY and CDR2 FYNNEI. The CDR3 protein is CASSEGQGHEQFF. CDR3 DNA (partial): TGTGCCAGCAGCGAAGGACAGGGACATGAG.

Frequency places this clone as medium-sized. Partial CDR3 DNA: TGTGCCAGCTCCTCTGAGGCAGATACG. The encoded protein is CASSSEADT. The full CDR3 protein is CASSSEADTQYF. The rearrangement joins TRBV18 to TRBJ2-3; D is undetermined. Coverage ceases 3 residues before the CDR3 finishes, and the germline J gene fills in the end. This CDR3 spans 12 amino acids. Germline V lookup: CDR1 KGHSH, CDR2 LQKENI. V lost 6 bases, J lost 4 bases, and 8 bases lay in between.

This CDR3 is CSAGLGGSTDTQYF. Partial CDR3 DNA: TGCAGTGCTGGGCTGGGCGGGTCCACAGATACG. The gene calls are TRBV20-1 and TRBJ2-3; D may be TRBD2 (5 bases). Sequencing ends 3 residues short of the CDR3 end; the germline J gene provides the rest. Germline CDR1 is DFQATT and CDR2 is SNEGSKA (reference sequence). The CDR3 is 14 residues long. Between the trimmed V and J ends, which lost 5 bases and 2 bases, there was a span of 14 bases.

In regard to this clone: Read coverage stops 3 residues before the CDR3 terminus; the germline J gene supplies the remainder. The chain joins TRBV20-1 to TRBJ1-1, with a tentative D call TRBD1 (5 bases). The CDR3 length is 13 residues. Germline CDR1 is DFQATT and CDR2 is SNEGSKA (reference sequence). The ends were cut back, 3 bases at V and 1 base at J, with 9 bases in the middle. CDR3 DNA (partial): TGCAGTGCTAGGATGGGGCCGAACACTGAA. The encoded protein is CSARMGPNTE. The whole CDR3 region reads CSARMGPNTEAFF.

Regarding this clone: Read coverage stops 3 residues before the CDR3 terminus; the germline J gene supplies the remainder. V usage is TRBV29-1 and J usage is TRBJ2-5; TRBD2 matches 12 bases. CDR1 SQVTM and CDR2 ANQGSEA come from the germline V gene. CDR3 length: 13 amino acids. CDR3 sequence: CSSGLAGTDTQYF. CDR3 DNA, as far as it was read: TGCAGCTCGGGACTAGCGGGTACAGATACC. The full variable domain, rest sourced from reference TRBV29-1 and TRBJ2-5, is SAVISQKPSRDICQRGTSLTIQCQVDSQVTMMFWYRQQPGQSLTLIATANQGSEATYESGFVIDKFPISRPNLTFSTLTVSNMSPEDSSIYLCSSGLAGTDTQYFGPGTRLLVL.

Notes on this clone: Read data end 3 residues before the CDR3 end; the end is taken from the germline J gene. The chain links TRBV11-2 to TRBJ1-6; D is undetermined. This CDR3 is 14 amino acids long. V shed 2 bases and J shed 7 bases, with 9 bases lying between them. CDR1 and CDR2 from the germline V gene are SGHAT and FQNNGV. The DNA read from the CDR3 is TGTGCCAGCAGCTTAAATCCGAGGAATTCACCC. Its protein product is CASSLNPRNSP. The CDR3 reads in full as CASSLNPRNSPLHF.

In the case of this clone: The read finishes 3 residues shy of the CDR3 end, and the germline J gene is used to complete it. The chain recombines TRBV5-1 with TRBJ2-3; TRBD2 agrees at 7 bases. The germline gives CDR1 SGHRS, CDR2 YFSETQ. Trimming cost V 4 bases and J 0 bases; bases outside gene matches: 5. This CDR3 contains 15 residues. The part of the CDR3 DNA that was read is TGCGCCAGCAGCGGATCAGCGGGGAGCACAGATACG. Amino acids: CASSGSAGSTDT. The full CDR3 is CASSGSAGSTDTQYF.

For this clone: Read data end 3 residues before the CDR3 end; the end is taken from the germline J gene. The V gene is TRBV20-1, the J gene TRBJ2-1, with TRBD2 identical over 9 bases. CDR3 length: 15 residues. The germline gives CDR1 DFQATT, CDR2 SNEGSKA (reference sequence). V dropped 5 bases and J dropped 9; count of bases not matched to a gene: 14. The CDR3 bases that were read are TGCAGTGCTCCCCACGGCCAGCGGGGGGAGCCTGAG. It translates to CSAPHGQRGEPE. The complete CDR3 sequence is CSAPHGQRGEPEQFF.

CDR3 DNA, as far as it was read: TGTGCCAGCCGTCCGGACAGTATCAATCAGCCC. Its translation: CASRPDSINQP. The complete CDR3 protein is CASRPDSINQPQHF. The rearrangement joins TRBV2 to TRBJ1-5; D is perhaps TRBD1 (6 bases). The CDR3 goes on 3 residues after the read ends, and that part is filled in from the germline J gene. Germline V lookup: CDR1 SNHLY, CDR2 FYNNEI. Trimming took 8 bases from V and 3 from J, leaving 14 bases between them. The CDR3 has 14 amino acids.

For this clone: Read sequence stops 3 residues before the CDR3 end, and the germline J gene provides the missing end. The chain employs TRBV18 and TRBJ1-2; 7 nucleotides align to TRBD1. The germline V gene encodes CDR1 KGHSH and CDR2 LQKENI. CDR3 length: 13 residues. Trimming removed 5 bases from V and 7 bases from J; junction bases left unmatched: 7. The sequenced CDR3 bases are TGTGCCAGCTCAACCGGAGACAGGGCTGGC. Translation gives CASSTGDRAG. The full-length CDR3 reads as CASSTGDRAGYTF.

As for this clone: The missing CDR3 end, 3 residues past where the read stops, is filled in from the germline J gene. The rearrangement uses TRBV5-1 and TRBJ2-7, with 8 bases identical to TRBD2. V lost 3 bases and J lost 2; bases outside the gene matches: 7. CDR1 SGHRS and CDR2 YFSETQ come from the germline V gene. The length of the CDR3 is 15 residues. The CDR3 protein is CASSWGLENTYEQYF. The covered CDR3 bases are TGCGCCAGCAGCTGGGGACTAGAAAACACCTACGAG. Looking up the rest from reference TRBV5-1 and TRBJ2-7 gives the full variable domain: KAGVTQTPRYLIKTRGQQVTLSCSPISGHRSVSWYQQTPGQGLQFLFEYFSETQRNKGNFPGRFSGRQFSNSRSEMNVSTLELGDSALYLCASSWGLENTYEQYFGPGTRLTVT.

The CDR3 bases that were read are TGTGCCAGCAGTACTACGTTGAACACTGAA. This codes for CASSTTLNTE. The complete CDR3 sequence is CASSTTLNTEAFF. The chain has TRBV6-2 or TRBV6-3 and TRBJ1-1; no reliable D call. The sequence runs out 3 residues before the end of the CDR3; the remainder is reconstructed from the germline J gene. Germline lookup yields CDR1 MNHEY and CDR2 SVGEGT. The CDR3 covers 13 residues. Trimming left V 5 bases short and J 0 bases short, with 7 bases between.

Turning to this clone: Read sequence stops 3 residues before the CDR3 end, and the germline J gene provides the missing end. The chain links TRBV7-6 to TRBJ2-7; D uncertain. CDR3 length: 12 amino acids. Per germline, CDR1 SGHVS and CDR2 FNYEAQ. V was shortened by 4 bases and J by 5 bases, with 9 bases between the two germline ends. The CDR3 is CASSSLSDEQYF. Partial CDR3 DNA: TGTGCCAGCAGCTCCCTCTCGGACGAG.

The CDR3 bases that were read are TGTGCCAGCAGCCAAGTAGGGTACGAG. It yields the protein CASSQVGYE. The CDR3 in full is CASSQVGYEQYF. V usage is TRBV14 and J usage is TRBJ2-7; the D is unclear. The read terminates 3 residues before the CDR3 end, so the remaining end is supplied by the germline J gene. CDR3 size: 12 residues. With 1 base removed from V and 4 bases from J, the gap between germline ends came to 5 bases. CDR1 and CDR2 (germline): SGHDN, FVKESK.

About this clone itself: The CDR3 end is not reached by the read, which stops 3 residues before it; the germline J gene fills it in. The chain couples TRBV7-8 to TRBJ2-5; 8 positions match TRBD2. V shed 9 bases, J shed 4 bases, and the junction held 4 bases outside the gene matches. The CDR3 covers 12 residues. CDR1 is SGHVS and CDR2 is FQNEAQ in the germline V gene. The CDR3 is CASYAGGETQYF. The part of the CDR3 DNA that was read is TGTGCCAGTTACGCGGGGGGAGAGACC.

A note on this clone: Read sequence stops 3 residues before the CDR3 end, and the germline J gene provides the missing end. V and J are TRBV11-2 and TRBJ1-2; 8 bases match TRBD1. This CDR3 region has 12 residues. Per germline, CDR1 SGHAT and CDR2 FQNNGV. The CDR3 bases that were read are TGTGCCAGCAGCTTTGGACAGGGCCAC. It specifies CASSFGQGH. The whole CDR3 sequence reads CASSFGQGHYTF.

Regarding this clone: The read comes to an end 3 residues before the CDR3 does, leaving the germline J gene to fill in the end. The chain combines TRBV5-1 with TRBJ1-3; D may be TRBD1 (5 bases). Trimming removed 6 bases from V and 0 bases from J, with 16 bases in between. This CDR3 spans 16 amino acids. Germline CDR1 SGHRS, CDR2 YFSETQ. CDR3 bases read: TGCGCCAGCACTTTTCAGGGTGTGGGCTCTGGAAACACC. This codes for CASTFQGVGSGNT. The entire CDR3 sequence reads CASTFQGVGSGNTIYF.